This TCR beta chain was captured by sequencing in a study of cytotoxic CD8 clonotypes in ibrutinib-treated CLL. Study conclusions and caveats: Clonality was higher at baseline than in age-matched healthy donors and tracked circulating CD8+ T-cell counts. Baseline levels were approached again at progression, after clonality had risen at ibrutinib response.

Depths of 1 in 200,000 to 1 in 1 million T cells were the sequencing target. Measured with immunoSEQ multiplex PCR; TCRdb has only the in-frame clones, and not every one. The table records around 52,000 clones, around 55% of them present only once. As to this clone: Its antigen is currently unknown.

Germline CDR1 reads LNHDA; CDR2 reads SQIVND (reference sequence). V dropped 7 bases and J dropped 4 bases, with 11 bases sitting between them. The CDR3 is 13 residues long. This TCR was sampled from a human donor with chronic lymphocytic leukemia. The chain couples TRBV19 to TRBJ1-5; D not resolved. The sample consisted of PBMCs, taken after 24 months of ibrutinib treatment. The chain's CDR3 is CASIGQLNQPQHF. The CDR3 DNA follows: TGTGCCAGTATTGGGCAGCTAAATCAGCCCCAGCATTTT.